The next 6 T cell receptor beta chains were all read from a single sample in a study of beta chain features in type 1 diabetes. Sequencing targeted expressed TCRB transcripts, as all isolated RNA had been reverse transcribed. Repertoires were generated with immunoSEQ multiplex PCR, while TCRdb's copy carries only in-frame clones and drops some. The sample has around 140,000 clones; roughly 9.7% are singletons. The sample comprised central memory CD4+ T cells from blood. Receptor source: a woman aged 40 to 55 in good health.

The chain couples TRBV5-4 to TRBJ2-7, with D perhaps matching TRBD2 (5 bases). Per the germline V gene, CDR1 is SGHNT and CDR2 is YYREEE (reference sequence). CDR3 length equals 13 residues. Trimming took off 5 bases at V and 1 base at J, with 10 bases between the two ends. The CDR3, as DNA: TGTGCCAGCAGTGGTAGGAGGTCCTACGAGCAGTACTTC. Amino acids: CASSGRRSYEQYF.

In this sample, this clone turned up a few times. The chain couples TRBV7-6 to TRBJ2-5, with D possibly being TRBD2 (7 bases). Germline V gives CDR1 SGHVS, CDR2 FNYEAQ. The CDR3 has 16 amino acids. Between the trimmed V and J ends, which lost 1 base and 4 bases, there was a span of 16 bases. The CDR3 sequence is CASSLGGGFSSETQYF. In DNA form, the CDR3 reads TGTGCCAGCAGCTTAGGGGGGGGCTTCTCGTCAGAGACCCAGTACTTC.

The table lists this clone with a few counts. The rearrangement uses TRBV5-4 and TRBJ2-3, with 10 bases identical to TRBD2. V shed 9 bases and J 3 bases; nucleotides not matched to a gene: 4. The CDR3 length is 13 residues. Germline V lookup: CDR1 SGHNT, CDR2 YYREEE (reference sequence). CDR3 amino acids: CAMGLANTDTQYF. In DNA, the CDR3 is TGTGCCATGGGACTAGCGAATACAGATACGCAGTATTTT.

This clone has ten or more counts. The V and J genes are TRBV7-9 and TRBJ1-2; TRBD1 matches at 11 bases. The CDR3 sequence is 15 residues long. V was pared by 2 bases and J by 4 bases, with 3 bases of the junction left unmatched. The germline CDR1 and CDR2 sequences are SEHNR and FQNEAQ (reference sequence). In DNA, the CDR3 is TGTGCCAGCAGCTTATCGGGACAGGGGGGCTATGGCTACACCTTC. Translation: CASSLSGQGGYGYTF.

This sequence joins TRBV7-2 and TRBJ2-1; TRBD2 might be the D (6 bases). The germline V gene has CDR1 SGHTA and CDR2 FQGNSA. The CDR3 is made up of 16 amino acids. Trimming removed 4 bases from V and 4 bases from J, with 17 bases in between. CDR3 protein: CASSSLSGAAYNEQFF. The CDR3 bases are TGTGCCAGCAGCTCCCTTAGCGGCGCGGCTTACAATGAGCAGTTCTTC.

This clone was counted a few times. The rearrangement links TRBV7-9 to TRBJ2-1, with 8 bases fitting TRBD2. Germline V CDR1 and CDR2: SEHNR, FQNEAQ (reference sequence). This CDR3 contains 14 residues. The V gene end was trimmed by 7 bases and the J gene end by 4 bases; junction bases not matched to a gene: 6. CDR3: CASTSGGQYNEQFF. CDR3 DNA sequence: TGTGCCAGCACCTCGGGGGGGCAGTACAATGAGCAGTTCTTC.